What follows is one TCR beta chain and its context. Its antigen is unknown. Base qualities are not provided; no much larger clone lies one nucleotide away. Reading the label with the study, this specimen's time point is: patch test 3, about 24 weeks after DPC sensitization. What this sample's treatment or condition label stands for: therapeutic diphenylcyclopropenone sensitization with weekly scalp DPC. Blood at each patch-test visit was drawn before the patch test was applied. Eligible patients were aged 18 to 70, diagnosed with alopecia, deemed suitable for DPC therapy, and excluded if pregnant. Total RNA was extracted from unfractionated whole blood collected in Tempus Blood RNA tubes. The data originate from a study of human T cells and chemical hapten exposure (dated by TCRdb to the early 2020s). Some background on the complete study: For sensitization, 2% DPC in acetone was applied to an approximately 2 cm by approximately 2 cm area of upper inner arm skin. Libraries were combined into a pool for sequencing, and differences in TCR yield between samples came mainly from small differences in library volumes within the pool. Patch tests used Finn chambers with 0.01% DPC on the upper back, scored after 6 days by International Contact Dermatitis Research Group standards. Patients additionally received weekly therapeutic DPC doses to the scalp throughout the approximately 24-week study period. About 28 alopecia patients gave blood for TCR sequencing at one to four time points (pre-sensitization, 2, 6 and 24 weeks). Alopecia areata with under or over 50% scalp involvement, alopecia totalis and alopecia universalis were represented in the patient cohort, which was mostly female. Blood was sampled from patients pre-sensitization (week 0) and at 2, 6 and about 24 weeks after DPC sensitization. The study tracked peripheral blood TCR repertoire changes in vivo during primary and secondary sensitization to the hapten diphenylcyclopropenone (DPC) in alopecia patients.

General study outcomes and caveats: Compared with pre-sensitization or healthy control sets, expanded TCRs formed significantly more large CDR3 similarity clusters, which is consistent with antigen-driven responses. Because all patients had alopecia, a presumed autoimmune disease, the immune response of the patients might differ from that of healthy individuals. DPC sensitization did not change how many TCRs were above 1 in 1000 frequency, and no evidence was found of alterations in global repertoire structure. A positive correlation was found between the number of PT1 expanded TCRs and patch test score, with significance reached at thresholds 8, 16 and 32 but not 4. After repeated subsampling, the strength of the expansion versus patch-test correlation and the threshold at which it became significant changed.

Library generation was performed with RACE. Sequencing was carried out with a NextSeq 500. Library preparation attached unique molecular identifiers to individual cDNA molecules for quantitative, reproducible TCR counting. For every blood RNA sample, sequencing covered both the TCR alpha and TCR beta chains. The study's processing was this. Samples had a median of about 96,000 TCRs, with a range from about 23,224 to 700,000. V, J and CDR3 annotation of the TCR reads was performed with the Decombinator software suite. Every sample was subsampled to the same number of TCRs (28,000) for the PS versus PT1 abundance plots. TCRs were defined as expanded if absent before sensitization and observed at least eight times at the 2-week time point. Using fastp trimming at Q25 and MiXCR clonotype assembly, TCRdb reanalyzed the public sequencing data and kept in-frame beta chains. Rows matching on CDR3 protein sequence are summarized as one entry with the most common DNA and genes. The V and J calls, along with clone size, are taken from TCRdb and not from the paper's own processing. The table for this sample lists 80,000 to 100,000 distinct CDR3 sequences; 27% of them were counted only once. 10% of the sample comes from the top ten.

The CDR3 starts with the cysteine, ends with the phenylalanine, and has 14 residues. Just the 42-base CDR3 DNA is kept, in frame starting at base 1. From the germline V gene (reference sequence), CDR1 is LGHDT and CDR2 is YNNKEL. The germline ends are 7 bases apart after V is trimmed by 2 bases and J by 3 bases. The chain is made from TRBV3-1 and TRBJ1-4; the D segment cannot be called with confidence. This TCR was recovered from a man between 35 and 55 years old with alopecia areata. Some clones in this sample may be carry-over from other donors' samples. This specimen consisted of whole blood, obtained in connection with sensitization to the hapten diphenylcyclopropenone (DPC). The nucleotide sequence is TGTGCCAGCAGCCAATACGTGGCTAATGAAAAACTGTTTTTT. The encoded protein is CASSQYVANEKLFF. Beyond the CDR3, the reference TRBV3-1 and TRBJ1-4 genes provide the residues; the full variable domain reads: DTAVSQTPKYLVTQMGNDKSIKCEQNLGHDTMYWYKQDSKKFLKIMFSYNNKELIINETVPNRFSPKSPDKAHLNLHINSLELGDSAVYFCASSQYVANEKLFFGSGTQLSVL.